What follows are 25 T cell receptor beta chains derived from one specimen sequenced in a study of shared clonotypes between healthy human individuals. Generated by immunoSEQ multiplex PCR, the TCRdb table keeps only in-frame clones and is missing some. The table shows some 2,000,000 clones, with approximately 96% occurring only once. The specimen was naive CD4+ T cells sorted from blood. The subset was: CD45RA+ positively selected. These receptors originate from a man younger than 35 in good health.

This clone was seen only once. This chain connects TRBV5-4 to TRBJ2-7; D unclear. Per the germline V gene, CDR1 is SGHNT and CDR2 is YYREEE (reference sequence). This CDR3 spans 13 amino acids. The V end lost 0 bases, the J end lost 5 bases, and 9 bases lay between the germline ends. The CDR3 sequence: CASSLEGNNEQYF. The CDR3 DNA reads TGTGCCAGCAGCTTGGAGGGAAATAACGAGCAGTACTTC.

This clone was counted a single time. The rearrangement joins TRBV6-1 to TRBJ1-6; 8 bases fit TRBD1. Trimming took 7 bases from V and 9 from J; bases not matched to a gene: 8. The CDR3 is 14 residues long. CDR1 is MNHNS, CDR2 SASEGT, per germline. The CDR3 sequence: CASTTRGPGSPLHF. As DNA, the CDR3 is TGTGCCAGCACCACCAGGGGGCCCGGTTCACCCCTCCACTTT.

The chain combines TRBV7-2 with TRBJ1-6, with 9 bases lining up with TRBD1. V dropped 1 base and J dropped 5; count of bases not matched to a gene: 3. This CDR3 spans 16 amino acids. The germline V gene encodes CDR1 SGHTA and CDR2 FQGNSA. CDR3 sequence: CASSLEGQGNNSPLHF. CDR3 nucleotides: TGTGCCAGCAGCTTAGAGGGACAGGGTAATAATTCACCCCTCCACTTT.

There are a few counts of this clone. Other nucleotide sequences from this sample produce the same CDR3. The chain employs TRBV9 and TRBJ1-1, with D possibly TRBD1 on 5 matching bases. With 0 bases removed from V and 3 bases from J, the gap between germline ends came to 9 bases. This CDR3 has 14 residues. Germline CDR1 SGDLS, CDR2 YYNGEE. This chain's CDR3 is CASSVASGHTEAFF. Written as DNA, the CDR3 is TGTGCCAGCAGCGTAGCGTCAGGGCACACTGAAGCTTTCTTT.

The chain employs TRBV6-5 and TRBJ2-7; D is undetermined. Between the trimmed V and J ends, which lost 2 bases and 3 bases, there was a span of 8 bases. CDR1 is MNHEY and CDR2 is SVGAGI in the germline V gene. The CDR3 consists of 13 residues. CDR3 region: CASSYLQNYEQYF. DNA for the CDR3: TGTGCCAGCAGTTACCTTCAGAACTACGAGCAGTACTTC.

This sequence joins TRBV5-1 and TRBJ2-7, with 11 nucleotides matching TRBD2. Germline CDR1 and CDR2: SGHRS and YFSETQ. The CDR3 is 15 residues long. V lost 1 base to trimming and J lost 4 bases; unmatched junction nucleotides: 4. CDR3 protein: CASSLLTSGAYEQYF. For the CDR3, the DNA is TGCGCCAGCAGCTTGCTGACTAGCGGGGCTTACGAGCAGTACTTC.

The chain has TRBV2 and TRBJ1-1; perhaps TRBD1 as D (6 bases). The V end lost 4 bases, the J end lost 8 bases, and 11 bases lay between the germline ends. The CDR3 spans 12 residues. CDR1 and CDR2 (germline): SNHLY, FYNNEI. Here the CDR3 DNA reads TGTGCCAGCAGTGTTCGGGGGCTCGAAGCTTTCTTT. Translation: CASSVRGLEAFF.

J is TRBJ2-7 and V is TRBV7-2, with D hard to call. The CDR3 totals 14 residues. Germline V lookup: CDR1 SGHTA, CDR2 FQGNSA. Deletions cut 2 bases from V and 0 bases from J, with 8 bases between. CDR3 sequence: CASSLISISYEQYF. The CDR3 coding sequence is TGTGCCAGCAGCTTAATTAGCATCTCCTACGAGCAGTACTTC.

This clone was seen only once. Here the CDR3 DNA reads TGCGCCAGCAGCAAAGGACAGGGGGCAGAGACCCAGTACTTC. It yields the protein CASSKGQGAETQYF. The rearrangement joins TRBV5-1 to TRBJ2-5, with 11 bases that match TRBD1. Germline V gives CDR1 SGHRS, CDR2 YFSETQ. This CDR3 has 14 amino acids. After removal of 4 bases from V and 4 bases from J, the junction contained 3 bases not matched to a gene.

This clone appeared a single time. The V gene is TRBV18, the J gene TRBJ1-6; no reliable D call. Germline CDR1 is KGHSH and CDR2 is LQKENI. V lost 2 bases and J 5 bases, leaving 13 bases between the germline ends. The CDR3 contains 16 residues. CDR3 nucleotides: TGTGCCAGCTCACCATTGATGGTAACCGATAATTCACCCCTCCACTTT. It codes for CASSPLMVTDNSPLHF. Looking up the rest from reference TRBV18 and TRBJ1-6 gives the full variable domain: NAGVMQNPRHLVRRRGQEARLRCSPMKGHSHVYWYRQLPEEGLKFMVYLQKENIIDESGMPKERFSAEFPKEGPSILRIQQVVRGDSAAYFCASSPLMVTDNSPLHFGNGTRLTVT.

This clone showed up just once. V is TRBV5-4 and J is TRBJ2-7; the match to TRBD1 covers 9 bases. The germline V gene has CDR1 SGHNT and CDR2 YYREEE (reference sequence). The junction had 8 bases not matched to a gene; V was cut back by 4 bases and J by 6 bases. The CDR3 covers 14 residues. The CDR3 protein is CASSPRDRVTEQYF. The CDR3 nucleotides read TGTGCCAGCAGCCCTAGGGACAGGGTCACCGAGCAGTACTTC.

The chain uses TRBV6-4 and TRBJ2-1, with 10 bases fitting TRBD2. From germline, CDR1 is MRHNA and CDR2 SNTAGT. The CDR3 length is 15 residues. V was pared by 4 bases and J by 6 bases, with 6 bases of the junction left unmatched. CDR3 sequence (DNA): TGTGCCAGCAGTGTGTTAGCGGGGGGTTTCAATGAGCAGTTCTTC. It codes for CASSVLAGGFNEQFF.

The gene calls are TRBV7-9 and TRBJ2-1; D call uncertain. The CDR3 runs to 12 residues. Deletions cut 1 base from V and 5 bases from J, with 3 bases between. The V gene's germline CDR1 is SEHNR and CDR2 FQNEAQ (reference sequence). The CDR3 DNA reads as TGTGCCAGCAGCTTAGATCACAATGAGCAGTTCTTC. It specifies CASSLDHNEQFF.

In its sample, this clone was seen a few times. This CDR3 is also generated by other DNA sequences in the sample. CDR3 DNA sequence: TGTGCCTGGAGTGTACAGGCTAATGAAAAACTGTTTTTT. This codes for CAWSVQANEKLFF. The chain combines TRBV30 with TRBJ1-4, with a weak D call TRBD1 (5 bases). CDR1 GTSNPN and CDR2 SVGIG come from the germline V gene (reference sequence). V lost 0 bases, J lost 3 bases, and 5 bases lay in between. The CDR3 sequence is 13 residues long.

The chain combines TRBV2 with TRBJ2-2; tentatively, D is TRBD1 or TRBD2 (5 bases each). From germline, CDR1 is SNHLY and CDR2 FYNNEI. With 4 bases removed from V and 6 bases from J, the gap between germline ends came to 9 bases. The CDR3 spans 13 residues. In nucleotides, the CDR3 is TGTGCCAGCAGTGGGGGGATGGCCGGGGAGCTGTTTTTT. This encodes CASSGGMAGELFF. Based on the CDR3 plus reference TRBV2 and TRBJ2-2, the full variable domain is EPEVTQTPSHQVTQMGQEVILRCVPISNHLYFYWYRQILGQKVEFLVSFYNNEISEKSEIFDDQFSVERPDGSNFTLKIRSTKLEDSAMYFCASSGGMAGELFFGEGSRLTVL.

The gene calls are TRBV12-5 and TRBJ1-1; weak D call: TRBD1 (5 bases). Germline-derived CDR1 and CDR2 are LGHNT and FRNRAP. With 0 bases removed from V and 0 bases from J, the gap between germline ends came to 8 bases. The CDR3 has 15 amino acids. The CDR3: CASGLVAGLNTEAFF. CDR3 DNA sequence: TGTGCTAGTGGTTTGGTAGCGGGGCTGAACACTGAAGCTTTCTTT.

The rearrangement links TRBV27 to TRBJ1-2; TRBD1 matches 9 bases. This CDR3 is 15 amino acids long. Germline loops: CDR1 MNHEY, CDR2 SMNVEV (reference sequence). The V gene end was trimmed by 5 bases and the J gene end by 4 bases; junction bases not matched to a gene: 8. In DNA, the CDR3 is TGTGCCAGCAGTAGACTCGTGGGACAGGGCTATGGCTACACCTTC. Its translation is CASSRLVGQGYGYTF.

The chain carries TRBV7-6 and TRBJ2-7; D uncertain. The ends were cut back, 2 bases at V and 2 bases at J, with 10 bases in the middle. The CDR3 loop spans 14 amino acids. Germline lookup yields CDR1 SGHVS and CDR2 FNYEAQ. The CDR3 region is CASSLQAPTYEQYF. Written as DNA, the CDR3 is TGTGCCAGCAGCTTACAGGCCCCAACCTACGAGCAGTACTTC.

The chain uses TRBV18 and TRBJ2-7; perhaps TRBD1 as D (6 bases). The germline gives CDR1 KGHSH, CDR2 LQKENI. Deletions cut 5 bases from V and 4 bases from J, with 9 bases between. The CDR3 has 12 residues. CDR3 protein: CASSGGLYEQYF. CDR3 DNA: TGTGCCAGCTCAGGGGGCCTTTACGAGCAGTACTTC.

The chain uses TRBV7-6 and TRBJ2-5, with unresolved D. CDR1 and CDR2 (germline): SGHVS, FNYEAQ. The CDR3 runs 12 residues. Between the trimmed V and J ends, which lost 2 bases and 5 bases, there was a span of 6 bases. The CDR3 loop is CASSLSLETQYF. Written as DNA, the CDR3 is TGTGCCAGCAGCTTAAGCTTGGAGACCCAGTACTTC.

V and J are TRBV21-1 and TRBJ2-1. TRBV21-1 is shown as a pseudogene. The CDR3 loop spans 15 amino acids. The CDR3: CASSKVCGPYNEQFF. The CDR3 DNA sequence: TGTGCCAGCAGCAAAGTGTGTGGACCCTACAATGAGCAGTTCTTC.

Concerning this clone itself: At the DNA level, this CDR3 is encoded by other sequences in the same sample as well. The chain joins TRBV29-1 to TRBJ2-3; TRBD1 might be the D (6 bases). Trimming left V 4 bases short and J 0 bases short, with 8 bases between. This CDR3 contains 13 residues. Germline-derived CDR1 and CDR2 are SQVTM and ANQGSEA. The CDR3 DNA sequence: TGCAGCGTTGTGAGGGGGAGCACAGATACGCAGTATTTT. Protein: CSVVRGSTDTQYF.

The genes are TRBV10-2 and TRBJ2-5; D gene unclear. CDR3 length equals 14 residues. Germline V CDR1 and CDR2: WSHSY, SAAADI. The V end lost 7 bases, the J end lost 0 bases, and 12 bases lay between the germline ends. CDR3: CASIPDGHQETQYF. The DNA of the CDR3 is TGCGCCAGCATCCCAGACGGTCACCAAGAGACCCAGTACTTC.

Concerning this clone itself: Distinct nucleotide sequences in the sample also encode this CDR3. The chain joins TRBV5-1 to TRBJ2-1, with 11 nucleotides matching TRBD2. The CDR3 sequence is 15 residues long. The germline V gene encodes CDR1 SGHRS and CDR2 YFSETQ. Unmatched junction bases numbered 5, after V lost 3 bases and J lost 6 bases. CDR3: CASSSLAGVSNEQFF. For the CDR3, the DNA is TGCGCCAGCAGCTCACTAGCGGGAGTAAGCAATGAGCAGTTCTTC.

This sequence joins TRBV12-5 and TRBJ1-1, with D unresolved. The germline gives CDR1 LGHNT, CDR2 FRNRAP. The CDR3 extends over 13 amino acids. Trimming removed 7 bases at V and 2 bases at J, with 11 bases between. CDR3 sequence (DNA): TGTGCTAGTGTTCAGGAGGGAAACACTGAAGCTTTCTTT. Protein product: CASVQEGNTEAFF.